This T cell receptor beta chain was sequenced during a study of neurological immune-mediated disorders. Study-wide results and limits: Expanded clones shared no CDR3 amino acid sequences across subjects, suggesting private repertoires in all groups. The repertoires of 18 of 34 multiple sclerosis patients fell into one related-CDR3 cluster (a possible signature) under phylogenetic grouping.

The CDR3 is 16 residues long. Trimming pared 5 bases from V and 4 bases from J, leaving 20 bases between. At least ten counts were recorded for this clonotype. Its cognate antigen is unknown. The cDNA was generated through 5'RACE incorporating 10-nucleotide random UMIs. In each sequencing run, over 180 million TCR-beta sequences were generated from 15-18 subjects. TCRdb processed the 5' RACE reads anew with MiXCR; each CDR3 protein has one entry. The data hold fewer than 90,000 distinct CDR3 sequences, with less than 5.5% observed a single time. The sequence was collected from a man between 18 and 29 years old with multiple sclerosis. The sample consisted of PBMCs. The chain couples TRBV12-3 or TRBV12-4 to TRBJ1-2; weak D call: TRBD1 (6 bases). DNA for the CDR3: TGTGCCAGCAGTCTATCGGGGTTCAGGGGTGGCTATGGCTACACCTTC. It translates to CASSLSGFRGGYGYTF.